These 5 T cell receptor beta chains came from one sample sequenced in a study of tumor and adjacent non-tumor tissue in lung cancer. Three rounds of nested PCR, following a modified ARM-PCR protocol, produced the TCRbeta library. TCRdb used MiXCR to reprocess the multiplex PCR reads, holding one entry per CDR3 protein. This sample yields under 150,000 distinct CDR3 sequences, of which 60% to 70% are seen a single time; 9.5% to 15% belongs to the top ten. RNA was extracted from bulk tissue without any cell sorting. The specimen sequenced was lung tumor tissue. The receptors stem from a man aged 30 to 45 with non-small cell lung cancer.

Of note for this clonotype: Being one base from a much bigger clone, this may be a read error. The chain couples TRBV5-6 to TRBJ2-1, with D possibly being TRBD2 (5 bases). The CDR3 length is 12 residues. Germline CDR1 reads SGHDT; CDR2 reads YYEEEE. This chain's CDR3 is CASSIPVGEQSF. The CDR3 DNA sequence: TGTGCCAGCAGCATCCCAGTGGGAGAGCAGTCCTTC.

In regard to this clonotype: Germline and junction disagree at one end, which may indicate a read error. The CDR3 reads CSGLDFVSYDEQFF. CDR3 in DNA: TGCAGTGGCCTGGACTTTGTCTCCTACGATGAGCAGTTCTTC. This chain uses TRBV20-1 with TRBJ2-1, with D tentatively TRBD2 (5 bases). Germline-derived CDR1 and CDR2 are DFQATT and SNEGSKA (reference sequence). The CDR3 sequence is 14 residues long.

This clonotype was counted at least ten times. CDR3 region: CSARLPGVNTEAFF. CDR3 DNA: TGCAGTGCTAGACTCCCGGGGGTTAACACTGAAGCTTTCTTT. The gene calls are TRBV20-1 and TRBJ1-1, with D perhaps matching TRBD1 (5 bases). The V gene's germline CDR1 is DFQATT and CDR2 SNEGSKA (reference sequence). V gave up 2 bases and J gave up 2 bases, with 12 bases separating them. CDR3 length equals 14 residues.

Details on this clonotype: One end of the junction fails to match germline, which may point to a read error. This sequence joins TRBV9 and TRBJ2-1, with D perhaps TRBD1 (5 bases). CDR3 length: 17 amino acids. In germline, CDR1 is SGDLS, CDR2 YYNGEE. CDR3 loop: CASSVDGAGELDNEQLF. The CDR3 DNA is TGTGCCAGCAGCGTAGATGGGGCCGGTGAGCTAGACAATGAGCAGTTGTTC.

A remark on this clonotype: It may be a read error: a sequence one base away is much more abundant. This chain joins TRBV6-5 and TRBJ2-7; 9 bases align to TRBD1. Germline CDR1 is MNHEY and CDR2 is SVGAGI. This CDR3 is 14 amino acids long. DNA for the CDR3: TGTGTCAGCAGGTTTACAGGGGGCCCTTTCGAGCAGTACTTC. It encodes CVSRFTGGPFEQYF.